This T cell receptor beta chain derives from a study of blood T cell repertoires in COVID-19. Overall study: Spain, Italy and the United States supplied samples that represented acute and convalescent COVID-19.

In the original analysis: Amplification with reference gene primers provided the estimates of nucleated cell counts. This table comes from immunoSEQ multiplex PCR, and its TCRdb copy is limited to in-frame clones, with some not included. The V and J calls and the clone size are those of that table, but D and trimming were determined from the DNA. Of about 200,000 clones listed, approximately 82% were seen once; the top ten hold 6.9%. The CDR3 has 15 amino acids. Germline values: CDR1 MDHEN, CDR2 SYDVKM. Trimming shortened V by 6 bases and J by 0 bases, and 12 bases separated the two germline ends. The gene calls are TRBV28 and TRBJ1-3; D not certain. Sequencing used peripheral blood. The clonotype originates from a human donor with acute or convalescent COVID-19. The donor label of this sample is uncertain. The CDR3 is CASSPYRFSGNTIYF. Written as DNA, the CDR3 is TGTGCCAGCAGCCCTTATAGATTCTCTGGAAACACCATATATTTT.